These T cell receptor beta chains were read from a single sample in a study of shared clonotypes between healthy human individuals. This table comes from immunoSEQ multiplex PCR, and its TCRdb copy is limited to in-frame clones, with some not included. This table has roughly 890,000 clones, more than 85% appearing once. The sequencing sample was made of naive CD8+ T cells sorted from blood. The receptors were sampled from a young man in good health. The CDR3 runs from the conserved cysteine through the conserved F or W. Each record gives: D gene, V gene, clone size, J gene, CDR3 DNA, CDR3 protein. The D gene is left open where the match is weak. The size entry is marked missing in some rows and otherwise reads once, few, many or a size class.

d_call: NA; v_call: TRBV29-1; clone_size: NA; j_call: TRBJ2-5; cdr3_nt: TGCAGCGTTAATGGCCCTCCGCCTGAGACCCAGTACTTC; cdr3_aa: CSVNGPPPETQYF
d_call: NA; v_call: TRBV2; clone_size: NA; j_call: TRBJ2-1; cdr3_nt: TGTGCCAGCAGTGAATGGGGGGAGGCCCACAATGAGCAGTTCTTC; cdr3_aa: CASSEWGEAHNEQFF
d_call: TRBD1; v_call: TRBV7-2; clone_size: NA; j_call: TRBJ1-2; cdr3_nt: TGTGCCAGCAGCCCTACAGGGGTTACTGGCTACACCTTC; cdr3_aa: CASSPTGVTGYTF
d_call: TRBD1; v_call: TRBV4-1; clone_size: NA; j_call: TRBJ2-7; cdr3_nt: TGCGCCAGCAGCACGGGGGACAGGGGGGGGGACGAGCAGTACTTC; cdr3_aa: CASSTGDRGGDEQYF
d_call: TRBD1; v_call: TRBV18; clone_size: NA; j_call: TRBJ2-3; cdr3_nt: TGTGCCAGCTCACCGCCGGGACAGGTCCCAGATACGCAGTATTTT; cdr3_aa: CASSPPGQVPDTQYF
d_call: TRBD2; v_call: TRBV7-6; clone_size: NA; j_call: TRBJ2-2; cdr3_nt: TGTGCCAGCAGCCAGGGACTAGCGGGAGTGGAGGGAGCCGGGGAGCTGTTTTTT; cdr3_aa: CASSQGLAGVEGAGELFF
d_call: TRBD2; v_call: TRBV6-5; clone_size: NA; j_call: TRBJ2-5; cdr3_nt: TGTGCCAGCAGTTACTTCATAGCGGGAGAAGAGACCCAGTACTTC; cdr3_aa: CASSYFIAGEETQYF
d_call: TRBD2; v_call: TRBV19; clone_size: NA; j_call: TRBJ2-1; cdr3_nt: TGTGCCAGTCTCAGAACTAGCGGGAGCGACAATGAGCAGTTCTTC; cdr3_aa: CASLRTSGSDNEQFF
d_call: NA; v_call: TRBV11-2; clone_size: NA; j_call: TRBJ2-1; cdr3_nt: TGTGCCAGCAGCGATCCGGGGGGACAGATTCGCTACAATGAGCAGTTCTTC; cdr3_aa: CASSDPGGQIRYNEQFF
d_call: NA; v_call: TRBV7-8; clone_size: few; j_call: TRBJ2-3; cdr3_nt: TGTGCCAGCAGCGTCCCCCGACGGGATCACCCAGATACGCAGTATTTT; cdr3_aa: CASSVPRRDHPDTQYF
d_call: NA; v_call: TRBV30; clone_size: NA; j_call: TRBJ1-1; cdr3_nt: TGTGCCTGGAGCCCCGTGCCCGTGAACACTGAAGCTTTCTTT; cdr3_aa: CAWSPVPVNTEAFF
d_call: NA; v_call: TRBV28; clone_size: NA; j_call: TRBJ2-5; cdr3_nt: TGTGCCAGCAGTTTGGGTGAGACCCAGTACTTC; cdr3_aa: CASSLGETQYF
d_call: NA; v_call: TRBV27; clone_size: NA; j_call: TRBJ1-2; cdr3_nt: TGTGCCAGCAGCTTCTTGGGTCCTAACTATGGCTACACCTTC; cdr3_aa: CASSFLGPNYGYTF
d_call: NA; v_call: TRBV29-1; clone_size: NA; j_call: TRBJ2-1; cdr3_nt: TGCAGCGTTGCTTGGCTAAATGGTAACAATGAGCAGTTCTTC; cdr3_aa: CSVAWLNGNNEQFF
d_call: NA; v_call: TRBV27; clone_size: NA; j_call: TRBJ1-2; cdr3_nt: TGTGCCAGCAGTTTCGGAGGGGCCTATGGCTACACCTTC; cdr3_aa: CASSFGGAYGYTF
d_call: NA; v_call: TRBV14; clone_size: NA; j_call: TRBJ2-7; cdr3_nt: TGTGCCAGCAGCCTCCCAACTTCCTACGAGCAGTACTTC; cdr3_aa: CASSLPTSYEQYF
d_call: NA; v_call: TRBV19; clone_size: NA; j_call: TRBJ2-7; cdr3_nt: TGTGCCAGTAGAGGGGATCCGGCTTTCGAGCAGTACTTC; cdr3_aa: CASRGDPAFEQYF
d_call: NA; v_call: TRBV5-4; clone_size: NA; j_call: TRBJ2-5; cdr3_nt: TGTGCCAGCAGCTTGAAGGGGGAGGGTGTGGAGACCCAGTACTTC; cdr3_aa: CASSLKGEGVETQYF
d_call: NA; v_call: TRBV7-9; clone_size: NA; j_call: TRBJ2-7; cdr3_nt: TGTGCCAGCAGCTTAGAGGGGCCACTCTACGAGCAGTACTTC; cdr3_aa: CASSLEGPLYEQYF
d_call: NA; v_call: TRBV6-4; clone_size: many; j_call: TRBJ1-2; cdr3_nt: TGTGCCAGCAGTGACTCGTTGGGGGCCCCTAAAGATGGCTACACCTTC; cdr3_aa: CASSDSLGAPKDGYTF
d_call: NA; v_call: TRBV27; clone_size: NA; j_call: TRBJ1-5; cdr3_nt: TGTGCCAGCAGTTCGGGGGGGTTACATCAGCCCCAGCATTTT; cdr3_aa: CASSSGGLHQPQHF
d_call: NA; v_call: TRBV4-3; clone_size: NA; j_call: TRBJ1-1; cdr3_nt: TGCGCCAGCAGCCAAGATCACCCTAGTCTAATGAACACTGAAGCTTTCTTT; cdr3_aa: CASSQDHPSLMNTEAFF
d_call: NA; v_call: TRBV27; clone_size: NA; j_call: TRBJ2-2; cdr3_nt: TGTGCCAGCAGTTTATCGTTGAACACCGGGGAGCTGTTTTTT; cdr3_aa: CASSLSLNTGELFF
d_call: TRBD1; v_call: TRBV2; clone_size: NA; j_call: TRBJ2-3; cdr3_nt: TGTGCCAGCAGTGAAGTCGGGACAGGGGAAAATACGCAGTATTTT; cdr3_aa: CASSEVGTGENTQYF
d_call: NA; v_call: TRBV5-6; clone_size: NA; j_call: TRBJ1-4; cdr3_nt: TGTGCCAGCAGCGGAGTGGGGTCTCCTGAAAAACTGTTTTTT; cdr3_aa: CASSGVGSPEKLFF
d_call: NA; v_call: TRBV27; clone_size: NA; j_call: TRBJ1-2; cdr3_nt: TGTGCCAGCAGTTTATTGGCGGTAGGGATTATTGGTGGCTACACCTTC; cdr3_aa: CASSLLAVGIIGGYTF
d_call: NA; v_call: TRBV10-3; clone_size: NA; j_call: TRBJ2-7; cdr3_nt: TGTGCCATCAGTGATAGCTCCTACGAGCAGTACTTC; cdr3_aa: CAISDSSYEQYF
d_call: TRBD2; v_call: TRBV18; clone_size: NA; j_call: TRBJ2-3; cdr3_nt: TGTGCCAGCTCAACGACTAGCGGAGGCACAGATACGCAGTATTTT; cdr3_aa: CASSTTSGGTDTQYF
d_call: NA; v_call: TRBV6-5; clone_size: NA; j_call: TRBJ1-5; cdr3_nt: TGTGCCAGCAGTTACTCGCAGGAAAATCAGCCCCAGCATTTT; cdr3_aa: CASSYSQENQPQHF
d_call: NA; v_call: TRBV29-1; clone_size: NA; j_call: TRBJ2-2; cdr3_nt: TGCAGCGTTGACTTAGGATCCCGCACCGGGGAGCTGTTTTTT; cdr3_aa: CSVDLGSRTGELFF
d_call: TRBD2; v_call: TRBV28; clone_size: NA; j_call: TRBJ2-7; cdr3_nt: TGTGCCAGCAGTTTGGGTTTGAGCCAGTTGGGGTTCCTTGGGACTAGTCCTGACGAGCAGTACTTC; cdr3_aa: CASSLGLSQLGFLGTSPDEQYF
d_call: NA; v_call: TRBV25-1; clone_size: NA; j_call: TRBJ2-1; cdr3_nt: TGTGCCAGCAGTGACCTGACTGAGCAGTTCTTC; cdr3_aa: CASSDLTEQFF
d_call: NA; v_call: TRBV6-4; clone_size: NA; j_call: TRBJ2-1; cdr3_nt: TGTGCCAGCAGTGACGGATGGGGCAATGAGCAGTTCTTC; cdr3_aa: CASSDGWGNEQFF
d_call: TRBD1; v_call: TRBV7-6; clone_size: NA; j_call: TRBJ1-3; cdr3_nt: TGTGCCAGCAGCCTCCCGGACAGGGCCACCGGGGGTACCATATATTTT; cdr3_aa: CASSLPDRATGGTIYF
d_call: TRBD2; v_call: TRBV7-8; clone_size: NA; j_call: TRBJ2-3; cdr3_nt: TGTGCCAGCAGGGATAGCGGGAGTGGCACAGATACGCAGTATTTT; cdr3_aa: CASRDSGSGTDTQYF
d_call: TRBD2; v_call: TRBV5-1; clone_size: few; j_call: TRBJ2-1; cdr3_nt: TGCGCCAGCAGCTTGGCCACGGGAGGGCCCAATGAGCAGTTCTTC; cdr3_aa: CASSLATGGPNEQFF
d_call: NA; v_call: TRBV7-2; clone_size: NA; j_call: TRBJ2-1; cdr3_nt: TGTGCCAGCAGCTTAGGGGAAAGCTCCTACAATGAGCAGTTCTTC; cdr3_aa: CASSLGESSYNEQFF
d_call: TRBD2; v_call: TRBV7-9; clone_size: many; j_call: TRBJ2-5; cdr3_nt: TGTGCCAGCAGCCCACCTGTCGAGGCGGGAGTTGCAGAGACCCAGTACTTC; cdr3_aa: CASSPPVEAGVAETQYF
d_call: TRBD1; v_call: TRBV7-2; clone_size: NA; j_call: TRBJ2-4; cdr3_nt: TGTGCCAGCAGCTTAGCGCCGACAGGGAAGGACATTCAGTACTTC; cdr3_aa: CASSLAPTGKDIQYF
d_call: NA; v_call: TRBV21-1; clone_size: NA; j_call: TRBJ2-1; cdr3_nt: TGTGCCAGCAGCAAAAATGAGCAGTTCTTC; cdr3_aa: CASSKNEQFF
d_call: TRBD2; v_call: TRBV6-6; clone_size: NA; j_call: TRBJ2-7; cdr3_nt: TGTGCCAGCAGCCCGGGACTAGCGGAGACCGAGCAGTACTTC; cdr3_aa: CASSPGLAETEQYF
d_call: TRBD2; v_call: TRBV6-5; clone_size: NA; j_call: TRBJ2-7; cdr3_nt: TGTGCCAGCAGTCCGCTAGTAGCGGGGCACGAGCAGTACTTC; cdr3_aa: CASSPLVAGHEQYF
d_call: TRBD2; v_call: TRBV28; clone_size: NA; j_call: TRBJ2-2; cdr3_nt: TGTGCCAGCAGTTTCCGGGCGGGAGGCGGCACCGGGGAGCTGTTTTTT; cdr3_aa: CASSFRAGGGTGELFF
d_call: NA; v_call: TRBV28; clone_size: NA; j_call: TRBJ1-2; cdr3_nt: TGTGCCAGCGGATATCCCGATTACGGTGGGGACACAAACTATGGCTACACCTTC; cdr3_aa: CASGYPDYGGDTNYGYTF
d_call: NA; v_call: TRBV6-5; clone_size: NA; j_call: TRBJ1-1; cdr3_nt: TGTGCCAGCAGTTACTCAGGGGAGAGGACTGAAGCTTTCTTT; cdr3_aa: CASSYSGERTEAFF
d_call: NA; v_call: TRBV7-9; clone_size: NA; j_call: TRBJ1-2; cdr3_nt: TGTGCCAGCAGCTTAGACCCAACCCGGGGCTACACCTTC; cdr3_aa: CASSLDPTRGYTF
d_call: TRBD2; v_call: TRBV7-9; clone_size: NA; j_call: TRBJ2-7; cdr3_nt: TGTGCCAGCAGCTTAGTAACTAGCGACTATAGTGCGTACTTC; cdr3_aa: CASSLVTSDYSAYF